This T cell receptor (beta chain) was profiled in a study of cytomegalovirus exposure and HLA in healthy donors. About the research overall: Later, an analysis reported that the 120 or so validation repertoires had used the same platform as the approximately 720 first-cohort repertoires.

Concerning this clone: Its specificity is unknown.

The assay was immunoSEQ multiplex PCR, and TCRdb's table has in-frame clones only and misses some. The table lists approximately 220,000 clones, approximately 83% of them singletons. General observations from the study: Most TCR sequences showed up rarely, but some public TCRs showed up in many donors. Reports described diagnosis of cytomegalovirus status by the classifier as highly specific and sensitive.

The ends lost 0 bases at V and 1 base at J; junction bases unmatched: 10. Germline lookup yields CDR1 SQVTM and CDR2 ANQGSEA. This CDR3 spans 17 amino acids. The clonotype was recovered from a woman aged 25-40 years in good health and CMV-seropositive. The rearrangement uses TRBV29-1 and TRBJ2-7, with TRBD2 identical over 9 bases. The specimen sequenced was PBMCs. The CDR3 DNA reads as TGCAGCGTTGAAGACCGACTAGCGGCAGGGGGTTCCTACGAGCAGTACTTC. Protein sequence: CSVEDRLAAGGSYEQYF.